What follows is one T cell receptor beta chain and its context. TCRdb analysed the 5' RACE reads with MiXCR anew, one entry per CDR3 protein. This sample has about 77,000 distinct CDR3 sequences, with approximately 16% found just once. The CDR3 has 13 residues. V shed 5 bases and J 8 bases; nucleotides not matched to a gene: 9. Germline V gives CDR1 DFQATT, CDR2 SNEGSKA (reference sequence). This entry comes from a study of early T cells in non-severe SARS-CoV-2 infection. Sequencing was carried out using whole blood. The rearrangement joins TRBV20-1 to TRBJ1-2, with 9 bases matching TRBD1. The origin of this receptor is an adult who was a healthcare worker with PCR-confirmed SARS-CoV-2 infection or an uninfected control (not recorded which). In DNA, the CDR3 is TGCAGTGCTCGGGGACAGGGCCTGAGCGGCTACACCTTC. Encoded protein: CSARGQGLSGYTF.